A selection of T cell receptor beta chains follows, all from one sample in a study of T cells in localized non-small cell lung cancer. Profiling relied on immunoSEQ multiplex PCR, and the TCRdb table lists in-frame clones only, not all of them. The sample has under 55,000 clones; 91% are singletons. Sequencing used PBMCs, obtained before any cancer treatment. The receptors stem from a woman aged 35 to 70 with stage II lung adenocarcinoma. Both conserved end residues are part of each CDR3. A D gene is named only where the DNA matches it firmly. The size field is filled for only some rows; it gives once, few, many or a size class.

clone size: -
V gene: TRBV6-6
J gene: TRBJ2-2
D gene: TRBD1
CDR3 protein: CASSFPGTGGTGELFF
CDR3 DNA: TGTGCCAGCAGTTTCCCCGGGACAGGGGGCACCGGGGAGCTGTTTTTT

clone size: -
V gene: TRBV6-6
J gene: TRBJ1-1
D gene: -
CDR3 protein: CASTHRVGNTEAFF
CDR3 DNA: TGTGCCAGCACTCATAGGGTCGGTAACACTGAAGCTTTCTTT

clone size: -
V gene: TRBV2
J gene: TRBJ2-7
D gene: TRBD2
CDR3 protein: CASIRTSESYEQYF
CDR3 DNA: TGTGCCAGCATTCGGACTAGCGAATCCTACGAGCAGTACTTC

clone size: -
V gene: TRBV6-5
J gene: TRBJ1-2
D gene: -
CDR3 protein: CASSSVAYGYTF
CDR3 DNA: TGTGCCAGCAGTTCGGTAGCCTATGGCTACACCTTC

clone size: -
V gene: TRBV27
J gene: TRBJ2-6
D gene: -
CDR3 protein: CASSWLSASGANVLTF
CDR3 DNA: TGTGCCAGCAGCTGGCTGAGCGCCTCTGGGGCCAACGTCCTGACTTTC

clone size: -
V gene: TRBV5-1
J gene: TRBJ2-4
D gene: TRBD2
CDR3 protein: CASSPDRGAGGGIQYF
CDR3 DNA: TGCGCCAGCAGCCCGGATAGGGGGGCGGGGGGGGGCATTCAGTACTTC

clone size: -
V gene: TRBV27
J gene: TRBJ2-5
D gene: -
CDR3 protein: CASSFLGGGETQYF
CDR3 DNA: TGTGCCAGCAGTTTTCTAGGAGGGGGGGAGACCCAGTACTTC

clone size: once
V gene: TRBV11-2
J gene: TRBJ1-5
D gene: -
CDR3 protein: CASSPEGEDQPQHF
CDR3 DNA: TGTGCCAGCAGCCCAGAGGGGGAAGATCAGCCCCAGCATTTT

clone size: -
V gene: TRBV2
J gene: TRBJ2-4
D gene: TRBD1
CDR3 protein: CASSLGQGARLAKNIQYF
CDR3 DNA: TGTGCCAGCAGTCTGGGACAGGGGGCGCGTTTAGCCAAAAACATTCAGTACTTC

clone size: -
V gene: TRBV28
J gene: TRBJ2-1
D gene: TRBD2
CDR3 protein: CASSLLAGDYNEQFF
CDR3 DNA: TGTGCCAGCAGTCTACTAGCGGGGGATTACAATGAGCAGTTCTTC

clone size: -
V gene: TRBV19
J gene: TRBJ1-2
D gene: -
CDR3 protein: CASSIPGLDVDGYTF
CDR3 DNA: TGTGCCAGTAGTATTCCCGGACTAGATGTGGATGGCTACACCTTC

clone size: -
V gene: TRBV18
J gene: TRBJ1-3
D gene: -
CDR3 protein: CASSPLGGGISGNTIYF
CDR3 DNA: TGTGCCAGCTCACCGCTCGGAGGGGGTATCTCTGGAAACACCATATATTTT

clone size: once
V gene: TRBV27
J gene: TRBJ2-7
D gene: -
CDR3 protein: CASSLSEAGGVHSYEQYF
CDR3 DNA: TGTGCCAGCAGTTTATCAGAAGCGGGTGGGGTACACTCCTACGAGCAGTACTTC

clone size: -
V gene: TRBV29-1
J gene: TRBJ2-1
D gene: -
CDR3 protein: CSVKDLSGPYNEQFF
CDR3 DNA: TGCAGCGTTAAAGACCTTAGCGGACCCTACAATGAGCAGTTCTTC

clone size: -
V gene: TRBV4-1
J gene: TRBJ2-4
D gene: -
CDR3 protein: CASSYRDADKNIQYF
CDR3 DNA: TGCGCCAGCAGCTATCGGGACGCAGATAAAAACATTCAGTACTTC

clone size: -
V gene: TRBV19
J gene: TRBJ2-1
D gene: -
CDR3 protein: CASRGRGTNEQFF
CDR3 DNA: TGTGCCAGTAGGGGTAGGGGCACTAATGAGCAGTTCTTC

clone size: -
V gene: TRBV7-9
J gene: TRBJ2-1
D gene: TRBD1
CDR3 protein: CASSSRDRGNNEQFF
CDR3 DNA: TGTGCCAGCAGCTCCCGGGACAGGGGTAACAATGAGCAGTTCTTC

clone size: -
V gene: TRBV5-5
J gene: TRBJ2-7
D gene: TRBD2
CDR3 protein: CASSSRAGGPVSGEQYF
CDR3 DNA: TGTGCCAGCAGCTCCAGGGCGGGAGGGCCTGTAAGTGGGGAGCAGTACTTC

clone size: -
V gene: TRBV29-1
J gene: TRBJ2-7
D gene: TRBD1
CDR3 protein: CSARQGAYGQYF
CDR3 DNA: TGCAGCGCTAGACAGGGGGCCTATGGGCAGTACTTC

clone size: -
V gene: TRBV19
J gene: TRBJ1-5
D gene: TRBD1
CDR3 protein: CASRAVDRGSNQPQHF
CDR3 DNA: TGTGCCAGTAGGGCGGTAGACAGGGGTAGCAATCAGCCCCAGCATTTT

clone size: -
V gene: TRBV13
J gene: TRBJ2-1
D gene: TRBD2
CDR3 protein: CASSLAASGVSGTYNEQFF
CDR3 DNA: TGTGCCAGCAGCTTAGCGGCTAGCGGGGTGTCGGGAACCTACAATGAGCAGTTCTTC

clone size: -
V gene: TRBV6-5
J gene: TRBJ2-1
D gene: TRBD2
CDR3 protein: CASSYATSGSYNEQFF
CDR3 DNA: TGTGCCAGCAGTTACGCGACTAGCGGGAGCTACAATGAGCAGTTCTTC

clone size: -
V gene: TRBV19
J gene: TRBJ1-5
D gene: -
CDR3 protein: CASSTLGFGDSNQPQHF
CDR3 DNA: TGTGCCAGTAGTACCCTAGGTTTTGGGGATAGCAATCAGCCCCAGCATTTT

clone size: -
V gene: TRBV4-1
J gene: TRBJ2-7
D gene: TRBD2
CDR3 protein: CASSQGGGSSYEQYF
CDR3 DNA: TGCGCCAGCAGCCAAGGGGGCGGGAGCTCCTACGAGCAGTACTTC

clone size: -
V gene: TRBV10-2
J gene: TRBJ2-2
D gene: -
CDR3 protein: CASSGAPNTGELFF
CDR3 DNA: TGCGCCAGCAGCGGGGCCCCGAACACCGGGGAGCTGTTTTTT

clone size: -
V gene: TRBV5-6
J gene: TRBJ2-1
D gene: -
CDR3 protein: CASAPPTGTDYNEQFF
CDR3 DNA: TGTGCCAGCGCCCCCCCGACAGGAACGGACTACAATGAGCAGTTCTTC

clone size: -
V gene: TRBV5-8
J gene: TRBJ1-1
D gene: -
CDR3 protein: CASSPRVRDAFF
CDR3 DNA: TGTGCCAGCAGCCCTAGAGTCCGTGACGCTTTCTTT